The clone carrying this TCR beta chain was seen once. This sample is drawn from a study of blood T cell repertoires in COVID-19. Study-wide context: Sites in the United States, Italy and Spain provided acute and convalescent COVID-19 samples. Sources were T cells, B-cell-depleted T cells, or PBMCs; the material itself was cDNA or gDNA.

Patients from Seattle were sampled longitudinally, starting during active infection. As originally analysed: Nucleated cell number was recorded as an estimate derived from reference gene primer amplification. The assay was immunoSEQ multiplex PCR, and TCRdb's table has in-frame clones only and misses some. V, J and clone size derive from that table, while D and trimming were established from the DNA sequence. The data contain about 130,000 clones, about 89% of them seen just once; the ten biggest clones take up roughly 3.9%. This CDR3 contains 14 residues. The germline V and J ends were trimmed by 6 bases and 6 bases, with 18 bases remaining between them. In germline, CDR1 is LGHNT, CDR2 FRNRAP.

The chain carries TRBV12-5 and TRBJ2-7; D is undetermined. The sequencing sample was made of peripheral blood. The sequence was collected from a man between 60 and 75 years old with COVID-19, enrolled during active disease. In DNA form, the CDR3 reads TGTGCTAGTGGGGTTAGGCAGGCCCGAAGCGAGCAGTACTTC. Translating gives CASGVRQARSEQYF.